Following are 10 T cell receptor beta chains from one sample sequenced in a study of T cell changes during pregnancy in multiple sclerosis. Sequenced by immunoSEQ multiplex PCR; TCRdb stores in-frame clones only, minus some. The repertoire holds approximately 70,000 clones, about 90% seen once, with 1.4% to 1.5% in the top ten. The specimen was peripheral blood, collected after pregnancy. These receptors were obtained from a female donor with multiple sclerosis, enrolled in a pregnancy study.

The V gene is TRBV5-4, the J gene TRBJ2-4, with TRBD2 as a possible D gene (6 bases). Per the germline V gene, CDR1 is SGHNT and CDR2 is YYREEE (reference sequence). The CDR3 length is 15 residues. Trimming stripped 3 bases from V and 4 bases from J, with 14 bases between. CDR3 loop: CASSSPSAPKNIQYF. In DNA, the CDR3 is TGTGCCAGCAGCTCCCCTAGCGCTCCAAAAAACATTCAGTACTTC.

The chain combines TRBV7-9 with TRBJ2-7; weak D call: TRBD1 (6 bases). The CDR3 consists of 15 residues. The germline V gene encodes CDR1 SEHNR and CDR2 FQNEAQ (reference sequence). Trimming stripped 4 bases from V and 3 bases from J, with 16 bases between. For the CDR3, the DNA is TGTGCCAGCAGCTCGAGCCAGGGGAACTACTACGAGCAGTACTTC. This codes for CASSSSQGNYYEQYF. The whole variable domain, remainder taken from reference TRBV7-9 and TRBJ2-7, is DTGVSQNPRHKITKRGQNVTFRCDPISEHNRLYWYRQTLGQGPEFLTYFQNEAQLEKSRLLSDRFSAERPKGSFSTLEIQRTEQGDSAMYLCASSSSQGNYYEQYFGPGTRLTVT.

V gene TRBV7-9 combines with J gene TRBJ2-7; TRBD2 aligns across 16 bases. The V segment lost 5 bases and the J segment 6 bases; nucleotides outside the gene matches: 7. The V gene's germline CDR1 is SEHNR and CDR2 FQNEAQ (reference sequence). The CDR3 runs 16 residues. CDR3 sequence: CASSKGGLAGGFEQYF. CDR3 nucleotide sequence: TGTGCCAGCAGCAAGGGGGGACTAGCGGGAGGGTTCGAGCAGTACTTC.

As DNA, the CDR3 is TGTGCCAGCTCCACCCAGGACACCGGGGAGCTGTTTTTT. Protein: CASSTQDTGELFF. The V and J genes are TRBV18 and TRBJ2-2; D remains ambiguous. V dropped 6 bases and J dropped 3 bases, with 8 bases sitting between them. This CDR3 is 13 amino acids long. CDR1 and CDR2 from the germline V gene are KGHSH and LQKENI.

The chain links TRBV7-8 to TRBJ2-7, with D perhaps matching TRBD1 (7 bases). CDR1 SGHVS and CDR2 FQNEAQ come from the germline V gene. CDR3 size: 16 residues. V lost 0 bases, J lost 3 bases, and 15 bases lay in between. CDR3 in DNA: TGTGCCAGCAGCTTAGCGGTGGAGGGGGCTTACTACGAGCAGTACTTC. Translated: CASSLAVEGAYYEQYF.

A remark on this clone: At one end, the junction sequence differs from germline, possibly due to a read error. V is TRBV7-7 and J is TRBJ2-5; 12 nucleotides align to TRBD2. This CDR3 is built from 15 residues. Germline V lookup: CDR1 SSHAT, CDR2 FNYEAQ (reference sequence). The CDR3 DNA sequence: TGTGCTAGCAGCTTACTTGGACTAGCGGGGGAGACCCAGTACTTC. Protein: CASSLLGLAGETQYF.

This sequence joins TRBV7-2 and TRBJ2-7; the match to TRBD2 covers 10 bases. The V gene's germline CDR1 is SGHTA and CDR2 FQGNSA. The CDR3 sequence is 16 residues long. The V and J ends lost 5 bases and 2 bases, in that order; junction bases with no gene match: 9. CDR3 bases: TGTGCCAGCAGCCCCCAGGGTAGCGGGAGGCCCTACGAGCAGTACTTC. Protein product: CASSPQGSGRPYEQYF.

This chain connects TRBV5-1 to TRBJ2-3, with 10 bases that match TRBD2. Germline CDR1 SGHRS, CDR2 YFSETQ. CDR3 length equals 17 residues. The junction had 9 bases not matched to a gene; V was cut back by 2 bases and J by 3 bases. The CDR3 sequence: CASSLGTSVMITDTQYF. The CDR3 DNA sequence: TGCGCCAGCAGCTTAGGGACTAGCGTTATGATTACAGATACGCAGTATTTT.

The genes are TRBV6-6 and TRBJ2-1; 7 bases agree with TRBD2. Germline CDR1 is MNHNY and CDR2 is SVGAGI (reference sequence). The CDR3 covers 15 residues. V lost 8 bases and J lost 7; bases outside the gene matches: 14. The CDR3 spells CASASPGLSNNEQFF. The CDR3 nucleotides are TGTGCCAGCGCTTCACCGGGACTATCAAATAATGAGCAGTTCTTC.

The V gene is TRBV5-4, the J gene TRBJ2-6; a possible D gene is TRBD2 (5 bases). Per the germline V gene, CDR1 is SGHNT and CDR2 is YYREEE (reference sequence). The CDR3 contains 15 residues. V was trimmed by 0 bases and J by 4 bases, leaving 8 bases between them. The CDR3 is CASSLGGAGANVLTF. CDR3 in DNA: TGTGCCAGCAGCTTGGGGGGAGCCGGGGCCAACGTCCTGACTTTC.